This TCR beta chain was sequenced in a study of response to subunit inactivated influenza vaccine. General study results and limits: Each seasonal influenza vaccination recruits few new T cells, the authors suggested.

This clonotype was counted at least ten times. Its target is unknown. Germline CDR1 and CDR2: SSHAT and FNYEAQ (reference sequence). This CDR3 contains 16 residues. Trimming pared 3 bases from V and 6 bases from J, leaving 17 bases between. TCRdb independently ran MiXCR on the RT-PCR reads; one entry per CDR3 protein. This table holds 150,000 or so distinct CDR3 sequences, about 10% found once. The chain joins TRBV7-7 to TRBJ2-2; D perhaps matches TRBD1 (6 bases). The specimen was CD8+ T cells sorted from PBMCs, collected 23 months after vaccination. The TCR originated in a man aged 50 to 75 who received an inactivated influenza vaccine. The CDR3 bases are TGTGCCAGCAGCTTCAGGGCAGGGGACCCCGCCGGGGAGCTGTTTTTT. Residues: CASSFRAGDPAGELFF.